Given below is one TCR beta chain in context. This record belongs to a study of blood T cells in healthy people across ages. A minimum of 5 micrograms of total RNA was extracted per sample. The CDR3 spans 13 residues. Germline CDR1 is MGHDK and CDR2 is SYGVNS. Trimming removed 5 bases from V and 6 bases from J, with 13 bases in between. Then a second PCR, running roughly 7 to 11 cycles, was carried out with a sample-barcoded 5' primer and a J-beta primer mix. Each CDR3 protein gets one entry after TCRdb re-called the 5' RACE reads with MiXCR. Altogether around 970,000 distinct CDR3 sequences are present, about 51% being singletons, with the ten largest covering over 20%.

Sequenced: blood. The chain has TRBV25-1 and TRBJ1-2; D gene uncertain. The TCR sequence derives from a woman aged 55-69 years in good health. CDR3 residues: CASSPPGAHGYTF. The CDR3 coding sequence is TGTGCCAGCAGTCCGCCAGGAGCCCATGGCTACACCTTC.